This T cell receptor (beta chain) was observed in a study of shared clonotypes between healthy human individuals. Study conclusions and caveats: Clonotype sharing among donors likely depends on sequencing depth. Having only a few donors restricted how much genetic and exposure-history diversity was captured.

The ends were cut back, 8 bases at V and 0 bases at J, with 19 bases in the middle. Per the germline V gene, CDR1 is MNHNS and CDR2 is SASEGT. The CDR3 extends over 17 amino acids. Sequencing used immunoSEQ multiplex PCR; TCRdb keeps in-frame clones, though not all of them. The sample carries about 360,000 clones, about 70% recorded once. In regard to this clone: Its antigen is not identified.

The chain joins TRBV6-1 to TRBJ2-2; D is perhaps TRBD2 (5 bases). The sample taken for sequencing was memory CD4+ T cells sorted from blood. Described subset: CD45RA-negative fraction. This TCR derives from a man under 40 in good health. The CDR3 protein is CASRARAQYANTGELFF. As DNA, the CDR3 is TGTGCCAGCCGTGCGCGGGCCCAATACGCGAACACCGGGGAGCTGTTTTTT.